This T cell receptor beta chain was profiled in a study of blood T cell repertoires in COVID-19 (dated by TCRdb to 2019 to 2021). With respect to the entire study: The collaborator samples originated in the United States, Italy and Spain and spanned the acute and convalescent phases of COVID-19. HLA class I and class II types, where available, came from metadata supplied by the sample provider rather than from assay-based typing. A de-identified subject ID, COVID-19 status, age in years and sex were almost always included in the sample metadata. The samples were drawn from two sources: the first 160 participants of the ongoing ImmuneRACE study, and some 1,300 subjects contributed by 6 global collaborators. Subjects who had been exposed to COVID-19, were actively infected with it, or had recovered from it provided the deeply sampled blood TCRbeta repertoires that made up the dataset. A freely available public database, intended as a resource for researchers studying the immune response to SARS-CoV-2, is where the repertoires were released. The material from the prospective study consisted of cDNA or gDNA derived from T cells, B-cell-depleted T cells, or PBMCs. General findings and caveats noted by the study authors: The amount of clinical and demographic metadata varied by source and participant and was provided uncurated.

With respect to this clone: There is no known antigen for this receptor. Base qualities are not provided; no much larger clone lies one nucleotide away.

Trimming removed 5 bases from V and 4 bases from J; the gene matches leave 11 bases unexplained. In the germline V gene, CDR1 corresponds to MNHEY and CDR2 to SVGAGI. Its CDR3 holds 15 amino acids, cysteine through phenylalanine. The read is trimmed to its CDR3 DNA, 45 bases read in frame from base 1. Each collaborating institution followed its own protocols to collect whole blood in K2EDTA tubes. For TCRbeta analysis, collaborator samples were shipped as frozen whole blood, as isolated PBMCs, or as DNA extracted from either sample type. TCRbeta CDR3 regions were amplified from genomic DNA using the immunoSEQ Assay, a bias-controlled multiplex PCR. The original methods were these. Within the assay, amplification of reference gene primers was used to estimate how many nucleated cells each sample contained. To quantify the absolute abundance of each unique TCRbeta CDR3 rearrangement, sequence reads were collapsed and filtered. For each sample, productive Simpson clonality was calculated by taking the square root of Simpson's diversity index across productive rearrangements. Imported from immuneACCESS, the table was reduced by TCRdb to in-frame sequences with V and J called. These copies leave out some clones; in studies compared against another copy, an unresolved V gene accounts for under half, and the cause of the remainder is not known. For V, J and clone size, that table is used; D and trimming come from the DNA. This sample is represented by roughly 100,000 clones; 65% to 90% of them were singletons. The ten largest make up around 4% of the sample.

This clonotype originated in a man aged 45-60 years with acute or convalescent COVID-19. Sequenced: peripheral blood. The receptor chain draws on TRBV6-5 and TRBJ2-7, with 7 bases in between that match TRBD1. This receptor carries the CDR3 CASSKTGTAQYEQYF. The nucleotides read TGTGCCAGCAGTAAGACCGGGACAGCCCAATACGAGCAGTACTTC.